One and the same sample provided the 24 T cell receptor beta chains below, sequenced in a study of beta chain features in type 1 diabetes. The sequenced template was cDNA made from the entire isolated RNA. Data came from immunoSEQ multiplex PCR; TCRdb stores just in-frame clones and leaves some out. The sample yields about 210,000 clones, around 9.9% seen once. Sequencing input: central memory CD4+ T cells from blood. The receptors stem from a man younger than 35 in good health.

The rearrangement links TRBV2 to TRBJ2-1; D perhaps matches TRBD2 (7 bases). Trimming pared 8 bases from V and 3 bases from J, leaving 17 bases between. From germline, CDR1 is SNHLY and CDR2 FYNNEI. This CDR3 is 15 amino acids long. CDR3 loop: CASGRGGEFYNEQFF. DNA for the CDR3: TGTGCCAGCGGCCGAGGGGGGGAGTTCTACAATGAGCAGTTCTTC.

The rearrangement links TRBV10-3 to TRBJ2-2; D perhaps matches TRBD1 (6 bases). This CDR3 spans 16 amino acids. Germline CDR1 and CDR2: ENHRY and SYGVKD. Deletions cut 0 bases from V and 0 bases from J, with 8 bases between. The CDR3 loop is CAISESNRANTGELFF. DNA for the CDR3: TGTGCCATCAGTGAGTCCAACAGGGCGAACACCGGGGAGCTGTTTTTT.

This chain links TRBV7-2 with TRBJ1-1; D may be TRBD1 (5 bases). The CDR3 spans 14 residues. Germline values: CDR1 SGHTA, CDR2 FQGNSA. With 5 bases removed from V and 1 base from J, the gap between germline ends came to 11 bases. CDR3 sequence: CASSPNTGNTEAFF. In nucleotides, the CDR3 is TGTGCCAGCAGCCCGAATACAGGGAACACTGAAGCTTTCTTT.

The V gene is TRBV6-6, the J gene TRBJ2-1, with D uncertain. This CDR3 has 16 amino acids. V was trimmed by 5 bases and J by 2 bases, leaving 16 bases between them. Germline V gene data show CDR1 as MNHNY and CDR2 as SVGAGI (reference sequence). The CDR3 coding sequence is TGTGCCAGCAGTCCGGCCAGGCTAGGAGCCTACAATGAGCAGTTCTTC. The encoded protein is CASSPARLGAYNEQFF.

This clone appeared a few times. V and J are TRBV30 and TRBJ2-3, with a tentative D call TRBD1 (6 bases). Germline CDR1 GTSNPN, CDR2 SVGIG (reference sequence). This CDR3 contains 14 residues. The V and J ends lost 4 bases and 1 base respectively, with 12 bases between them. CDR3 sequence: CAWNLDRGTDTQYF. CDR3 bases: TGTGCCTGGAACCTGGACAGAGGCACAGATACGCAGTATTTT.

This clone was detected only a few times. The chain has TRBV14 and TRBJ2-2; no firm D call. From germline, CDR1 is SGHDN and CDR2 FVKESK. The CDR3 spans 14 residues. Trimming shortened V by 4 bases and J by 1 base, and 7 bases separated the two germline ends. The CDR3 DNA sequence: TGTGCCAGCAGCCCCTTCCTGAACACCGGGGAGCTGTTTTTT. This encodes CASSPFLNTGELFF.

This clone was picked up a small number of times. The chain is built from TRBV28 and TRBJ1-1; a weak D match, TRBD1 (5 bases). Germline loops: CDR1 MDHEN, CDR2 SYDVKM. The CDR3 contains 17 residues. Between the trimmed V and J ends, which lost 2 bases and 7 bases, there was a span of 23 bases. In DNA form, the CDR3 reads TGTGCCAGCAGTTTAATCGCAGGGAACGACGCGATGTTTGAAGCTTTCTTT. It encodes CASSLIAGNDAMFEAFF. The whole variable domain, filled in from reference TRBV28 and TRBJ1-1, reads DVKVTQSSRYLVKRTGEKVFLECVQDMDHENMFWYRQDPGLGLRLIYFSYDVKMKEKGDIPEGYSVSREKKERFSLILESASTNQTSMYLCASSLIAGNDAMFEAFFGQGTRLTVV.

This chain links TRBV15 with TRBJ2-7, with 11 bases aligning to TRBD1. V lost 3 bases to trimming and J lost 1 base; unmatched junction nucleotides: 2. CDR1 LNHNV and CDR2 YYDKDF come from the germline V gene (reference sequence). This CDR3 contains 15 residues. The CDR3 is CATSRGQGVSYEQYF. In nucleotides, the CDR3 is TGTGCCACCAGCAGGGGACAGGGGGTGTCCTACGAGCAGTACTTC.

The rearrangement links TRBV5-4 to TRBJ2-5, with 9 bases matching TRBD1. The CDR3 contains 16 residues. CDR1 is SGHNT, CDR2 YYREEE, per germline (reference sequence). J gave up 1 base and V 4 bases, and 8 bases lay outside the gene matches. The CDR3 nucleotides are TGTGCCAGCAGCCTTACCGGGACAGGGACCCAAGAGACCCAGTACTTC. Translated: CASSLTGTGTQETQYF.

This clone has a handful of counts. The sample carries other DNA sequences with the same CDR3. The chain is built from TRBV11-2 and TRBJ2-7; 8 bases line up with TRBD2. V lost 6 bases to trimming and J lost 2 bases; unmatched junction nucleotides: 3. CDR1 SGHAT and CDR2 FQNNGV come from the germline V gene. The CDR3 is made up of 13 amino acids. CDR3 in amino acids: CASSRAGAYEQYF. DNA for the CDR3: TGTGCCAGCAGTCGAGCGGGAGCCTACGAGCAGTACTTC.

V usage is TRBV9 and J usage is TRBJ1-4; D unclear. The CDR3 runs 14 residues. Germline CDR1 SGDLS, CDR2 YYNGEE. Trimming removed 3 bases from V and 4 bases from J, with 10 bases in between. The CDR3 sequence is CASSATPDNEKLFF. CDR3 sequence (DNA): TGTGCCAGCAGCGCCACCCCCGATAATGAAAAACTGTTTTTT.

In this sample, this clone turned up a few times. The V call is TRBV30, the J call TRBJ2-3; D remains unclear. Trimming removed 0 bases from V and 5 bases from J, with 3 bases in between. Germline V CDR1 and CDR2: GTSNPN, SVGIG (reference sequence). The CDR3 has 11 residues. CDR3 sequence reads: CAWSVQDTQYF. CDR3 DNA sequence: TGTGCCTGGAGTGTACAAGATACGCAGTATTTT. Drawing the rest from reference TRBV30 and TRBJ2-3, the complete variable domain is SQTIHQWPATLVQPVGSPLSLECTVEGTSNPNLYWYRQAAGRGLQLLFYSVGIGQISSEVPQNLSASRPQDRQFILSSKKLLLSDSGFYLCAWSVQDTQYFGPGTRLTVL.

The V call is TRBV28, the J call TRBJ2-5; D unclear. The CDR3 loop spans 16 amino acids. Trimming took 3 bases from V and 5 from J, leaving 19 bases between them. CDR1 is MDHEN, CDR2 SYDVKM, per germline. CDR3 protein: CASSFQGARVRETQYF. For the CDR3, the DNA is TGTGCCAGCAGTTTTCAAGGAGCTAGGGTCAGGGAGACCCAGTACTTC.

This clone came up a few times. The gene calls are TRBV5-1 and TRBJ2-2, with 12 positions matching TRBD2. The CDR3 totals 15 residues. Losses at the gene ends were 1 base for V and 7 bases for J; bases not matched to a gene: 2. CDR1 and CDR2 (germline): SGHRS, YFSETQ. As DNA, the CDR3 is TGCGCCAGCAGCTTGCGACTAGCGGGAGACGGGGAGCTGTTTTTT. Translating it yields CASSLRLAGDGELFF.

This clone has at least ten counts. The V gene is TRBV5-1, the J gene TRBJ1-2, with D perhaps TRBD1 (5 bases). In germline, CDR1 is SGHRS, CDR2 YFSETQ. Trimming pared 7 bases from V and 0 bases from J, leaving 13 bases between. CDR3 length: 14 residues. CDR3 sequence (DNA): TGCGCCAGCCAGGGCGGACACACTAACTATGGCTACACCTTC. It yields the protein CASQGGHTNYGYTF.

In this sample, this clone turned up a few times. The chain is built from TRBV2 and TRBJ2-1; 8 nucleotides align to TRBD2. Germline CDR1 and CDR2: SNHLY and FYNNEI. J was trimmed by 4 bases and V by 4 bases; bases with no gene match: 3. The CDR3 is 14 amino acids. The CDR3 DNA follows: TGTGCCAGCAGTGTAGGACTAGCTTACAATGAGCAGTTCTTC. Its protein product is CASSVGLAYNEQFF.

This clone turned up a few times. The chain has TRBV10-1 and TRBJ2-7, with 8 bases fitting TRBD1. V shed 2 bases and J 3 bases; nucleotides not matched to a gene: 3. CDR1 WNHNN and CDR2 SYGVQD come from the germline V gene (reference sequence). The CDR3 contains 14 residues. For the CDR3, the DNA is TGCGCCAGCAGTGAGGGGACAGGAAACTACGAGCAGTACTTC. Encoded protein: CASSEGTGNYEQYF.

This clone was observed a handful of times. This sequence joins TRBV15 and TRBJ2-5, with D perhaps TRBD2 (5 bases). Trimming took 0 bases from V and 5 from J, leaving 13 bases between them. Per germline, CDR1 LNHNV and CDR2 YYDKDF (reference sequence). The CDR3 totals 15 residues. In nucleotides, the CDR3 is TGTGCCACCAGCAGAGATACCGGCCGAGGGGAGACCCAGTACTTC. It is translated as CATSRDTGRGETQYF.

The chain uses TRBV2 and TRBJ1-1; unclear D gene. The CDR3 has 13 amino acids. Trimming removed 10 bases at V and 7 bases at J, with 19 bases between. Looked up from germline, CDR1 is SNHLY and CDR2 is FYNNEI. CDR3 nucleotides: TGTGCCACCCGCGGCCGCGAATGGGGTGAAGCTTTCTTT. Its protein is CATRGREWGEAFF. Looking up the rest from reference TRBV2 and TRBJ1-1 gives the full variable domain: EPEVTQTPSHQVTQMGQEVILRCVPISNHLYFYWYRQILGQKVEFLVSFYNNEISEKSEIFDDQFSVERPDGSNFTLKIRSTKLEDSAMYFCATRGREWGEAFFGQGTRLTVV.

The rearrangement uses TRBV25-1 and TRBJ2-2; D possibly corresponds to TRBD2 (5 bases). Germline CDR1 MGHDK, CDR2 SYGVNS. V gave up 3 bases and J gave up 5 bases, with 13 bases separating them. This CDR3 has 15 amino acids. The CDR3 bases are TGTGCCAGCAGTGAGGACTTTTTTAGGACCGGGGAGCTGTTTTTT. Translating gives CASSEDFFRTGELFF.

The CDR3 is CSVEFIAEYGYTF. The DNA of the CDR3 is TGCAGCGTTGAATTTATAGCAGAGTATGGCTACACCTTC. The V gene is TRBV29-1, the J gene TRBJ1-2, with D unresolved. Between the trimmed V and J ends, which lost 2 bases and 5 bases, there was a span of 12 bases. The germline V gene has CDR1 SQVTM and CDR2 ANQGSEA. CDR3 size: 13 residues.

The V and J genes are TRBV6-6 and TRBJ2-7, with D perhaps matching TRBD2 (6 bases). This CDR3 contains 12 residues. The V gene lost 5 bases and the J gene lost 3 bases, with 8 bases spanning the gap. Germline loops: CDR1 MNHNY, CDR2 SVGAGI (reference sequence). The DNA of the CDR3 is TGTGCCAGCAGTGTGGAGGGCTACGAGCAGTACTTC. Protein: CASSVEGYEQYF.

The CDR3 DNA reads TGTGCCTGGAGTTTAAGGAGGGGGCGCGAAAAACTGTTTTTT. Translating it yields CAWSLRRGREKLFF. This sequence joins TRBV30 and TRBJ1-4, with 7 bases fitting TRBD1. V lost 2 bases to trimming and J lost 8 bases; unmatched junction nucleotides: 8. Per germline, CDR1 GTSNPN and CDR2 SVGIG (reference sequence). CDR3 length: 14 amino acids.

In its sample, this clone was seen many times. This sequence joins TRBV29-1 and TRBJ2-7; D perhaps matches TRBD1 (5 bases). The CDR3 is made up of 12 amino acids. Trimming cost V 7 bases and J 5 bases, with 15 bases left between them. Germline lookup yields CDR1 SQVTM and CDR2 ANQGSEA. CDR3 sequence (DNA): TGCAGCGCCGGCCCAGGGCAACACGAGCAGTACTTC. Protein sequence: CSAGPGQHEQYF.